The source of this TCR beta chain is a study of tissue T cells after allogeneic stem cell transplantation. Time point specified: mouse harvest day 7 after allogeneic transplant. The graft held 10^6 splenic CD5+ T cells and 10^7 T-cell-depleted bone marrow cells. A word on this clone: Its antigen is unknown. Germline and genes here are mouse. With the read ending 1 residue before the CDR3 end, the germline J gene is used to fill in that end.

The data were produced by immunoSEQ multiplex PCR, yet TCRdb's version contains in-frame clones alone and is incomplete. The repertoire holds 2,000 or so clones, 55% to 70% seen once, with about 10% in the top ten. Study-wide findings and caveats: Anatomically similar tissues had similar TCR repertoires within each patient.

This CDR3 is built from 14 residues. Germline CDR1 reads KGHPV; CDR2 reads FQNQEV (reference sequence). Losses at the gene ends were 2 bases for V and 3 bases for J; bases not matched to a gene: 2. The receptor comes from a female BALB/c mouse given C57BL/6 T cells with graft-versus-host disease after an allogeneic hematopoietic cell transplant. Specimen: liver tissue. The V call is TRBV26, the J call TRBJ2-5; TRBD2 matches 7 bases. CDR3: CASSLQGLQDTQYF. The covered CDR3 bases are TGTGCCAGCAGTCTGCAGGGACTGCAAGACACCCAGTAC.